This passage covers 26 T cell receptor beta chains from one sample sequenced in a study of identical twins' blood T cells. TCRdb ran MiXCR on the 5' RACE reads and lists one entry per CDR3 protein. The data show around 380,000 distinct CDR3 sequences, with under 30% seen just once and about 6% held by the top ten. The sequenced material came from PBMCs. The receptors here all came from a woman aged 18 to 50 in good health.

This clonotype showed up just a few times. The CDR3 spells CASSQRDYEETQYF. In DNA form, the CDR3 reads TGTGCCAGCAGCCAACGGGACTACGAAGAGACCCAGTACTTC. The rearrangement links TRBV3-1 to TRBJ2-5; 7 nucleotides align to TRBD2. Germline loops: CDR1 LGHDT, CDR2 YNNKEL (reference sequence). This CDR3 is built from 14 residues. Trimming at V came to 2 bases and at J to 3 bases, leaving 3 bases not matched to a gene.

Ten or more counts support this clonotype. The CDR3 DNA follows: TGTGCCAGCAAAGACATGTTAAATCAGCCCCAGCATTTT. It is translated as CASKDMLNQPQHF. J is TRBJ1-5 and V is TRBV2; D ambiguous. V was pared by 7 bases and J by 4 bases, with 11 bases between. The CDR3 consists of 13 residues. Germline V gene sequence: CDR1 SNHLY, CDR2 FYNNEI.

The table lists this clonotype with a few counts. V and J are TRBV5-6 and TRBJ1-6; no definite D call. The V end was cut by 6 bases, the J end by 6 bases, with 13 bases between. CDR1 and CDR2 from the germline V gene are SGHDT and YYEEEE. The CDR3 sequence is 14 residues long. The CDR3 is CASNRRRSNSPLHF. The CDR3 DNA sequence: TGTGCCAGCAACCGACGGCGGAGTAATTCACCCCTCCACTTT.

The sample holds many counts of this clonotype. The genes are TRBV20-1 and TRBJ1-1; D is ambiguous. CDR3 length equals 12 residues. The ends were cut back, 3 bases at V and 0 bases at J, with 5 bases in the middle. CDR1 and CDR2 from the germline V gene are DFQATT and SNEGSKA (reference sequence). The chain's CDR3 is CSARRLNTEAFF. CDR3 in DNA: TGCAGTGCTAGGCGTTTGAACACTGAAGCTTTCTTT.

This clonotype was detected only a few times. At one end the junction does not follow the germline gene, possibly because of a read error. The chain joins TRBV5-1 to TRBJ1-4; the D is unclear. Germline lookup yields CDR1 SGHRS and CDR2 YFSETQ. The CDR3 spans 13 residues. CDR3 in amino acids: CASSLKRDEKLFF. CDR3 sequence (DNA): TGCGCCAGCAGCTTGAAGAGGGATGAAAAATTGTTTTTT. Supplemented by reference TRBV5-1 and TRBJ1-4, the full variable domain reads KAGVTQTPRYLIKTRGQQVTLSCSPISGHRSVSWYQQTPGQGLQFLFEYFSETQRNKGNFPGRFSGRQFSNSRSEMNVSTLELGDSALYLCASSLKRDEKLFFGSGTQLSVL.

A few counts support this clonotype. V and J are TRBV20-1 and TRBJ1-6, with D uncertain. V was clipped by 1 base and J by 6 bases, with 4 bases between them. CDR3 length equals 12 residues. The V gene's germline CDR1 is DFQATT and CDR2 SNEGSKA (reference sequence). The CDR3 DNA is TGCAGTGCTAGAGGCAGTAATTCACCCCTCCACTTT. As protein: CSARGSNSPLHF.

This chain connects TRBV27 to TRBJ1-1; no clear D. Germline V gene data show CDR1 as MNHEY and CDR2 as SMNVEV (reference sequence). Trimming shortened V by 2 bases and J by 6 bases, and 13 bases separated the two germline ends. The CDR3 sequence is 14 residues long. CDR3: CASSLRGGYAEAFF. The CDR3 nucleotides are TGTGCCAGCAGTTTACGGGGAGGGTACGCTGAAGCTTTCTTT.

The chain couples TRBV21-1 to TRBJ1-5; the DNA was not used to check the table's D call, TRBD1. TRBV21-1 is a recognized pseudogene. The CDR3 is made up of 16 amino acids. The CDR3 sequence: CASSKIGTCSNQPQHF. CDR3 sequence (DNA): TGTGCCAGCAGCAAAATAGGGACGTGTAGCAATCAGCCCCAGCATTTT.

This clonotype was detected a few times. This chain links TRBV6-2 or TRBV6-3 with TRBJ2-2; perhaps TRBD1 as D (5 bases). Between the trimmed V and J ends, which lost 5 bases and 7 bases, there was a span of 26 bases. Germline V gene lookup returns CDR1 MNHEY and CDR2 SVGEGT. The CDR3 is 18 amino acids. The CDR3 region has the DNA TGTGCCAGCAGTGCCCTAAGTGGGGCAGACGGATTCTACGGGGAGCTGTTTTTT. This translates into CASSALSGADGFYGELFF.

J is TRBJ2-7 and V is TRBV20-1, with a possible D match to TRBD2 (5 bases). The V gene's germline CDR1 is DFQATT and CDR2 SNEGSKA (reference sequence). This CDR3 has 15 residues. The V gene lost 6 bases and the J gene lost 0 bases, with 18 bases spanning the gap. In DNA, the CDR3 is TGCAGTGCAGCCGTTGGAGGCCTCCCCTCCTACGAGCAGTACTTC. Its protein is CSAAVGGLPSYEQYF.

Notes on this clonotype: Since the CDR3 does not end with the conserved phenylalanine or tryptophan, this likely comes from a read error. The chain links TRBV5-1 to TRBJ1-1; D may be TRBD1 (5 bases). V was shortened by 4 bases and J by 3 bases, with 19 bases between the two germline ends. The CDR3 extends over 16 amino acids. Germline V CDR1 and CDR2: SGHRS, YFSETQ. The CDR3 DNA is TGCGCCAGCAGCCCCGAGCCGGGACTGGAGGACACTGAAGCTTTCCTT. It yields the protein CASSPEPGLEDTEAFL.

This clonotype has more than one count but fewer than ten. J is TRBJ1-1 and V is TRBV18; 7 bases map to TRBD1. This CDR3 has 15 residues. The V gene's germline CDR1 is KGHSH and CDR2 LQKENI. J was trimmed by 3 bases and V by 3 bases; bases with no gene match: 7. The CDR3 protein is CASSPDRDRDTEAFF. Here the CDR3 DNA reads TGTGCCAGCTCACCCGACAGGGATCGGGACACTGAAGCTTTCTTT.

This clonotype was counted only a few times. CDR3 DNA: TGTGCCATCAAAGGGACAAAGGGATACAATGAGCAGTTCTTC. It specifies CAIKGTKGYNEQFF. V and J are TRBV10-3 and TRBJ2-1; tentative D call: TRBD1 (6 bases). This CDR3 comprises 14 residues. Trimming pared 7 bases from V and 4 bases from J, leaving 14 bases between. From germline, CDR1 is ENHRY and CDR2 SYGVKD.

This chain uses TRBV7-2 with TRBJ2-1; maybe TRBD2 (5 bases). The CDR3 runs to 16 residues. Trimming removed 1 base from V and 8 bases from J, with 18 bases in between. Germline values: CDR1 SGHTA, CDR2 FQGNSA. The DNA for the CDR3 is TGTGCCAGCAGCTTAGTATGGCGTCTAGCTTTAGATGAGCAGTTCTTC. It encodes CASSLVWRLALDEQFF.

V usage is TRBV11-2 and J usage is TRBJ2-1; D not certain. The CDR3 is 11 residues long. Germline V lookup: CDR1 SGHAT, CDR2 FQNNGV. The V end was cut by 5 bases, the J end by 6 bases, with 5 bases between. The chain's CDR3 is CASSIINEQFF. The CDR3 nucleotides are TGTGCCAGCAGCATTATCAATGAGCAGTTCTTC. Supplemented by reference TRBV11-2 and TRBJ2-1, the full variable domain reads EAGVAQSPRYKIIEKRQSVAFWCNPISGHATLYWYQQILGQGPKLLIQFQNNGVVDDSQLPKDRFSAERLKGVDSTLKIQPAKLEDSAVYLCASSIINEQFFGPGTRLTVL.

With regard to this clonotype: Germline and junction disagree at one end, which may indicate a read error. This sequence joins TRBV20-1 and TRBJ1-2; no clear D gene. Germline V lookup: CDR1 DFQATT, CDR2 SNEGSKA (reference sequence). The CDR3 consists of 12 residues. CDR3 in amino acids: CSAVTANCGYTF. For the CDR3, the DNA is TGCAGTGCTGTTACAGCTAACTGTGGCTACACCTTC.

This clonotype occurred many times. The V gene is TRBV5-7, the J gene TRBJ1-2, with D perhaps TRBD1 (5 bases). TRBV5-7 is placed among ORFs of uncertain function. V lost 1 base to trimming and J lost 6 bases, with 10 bases between them. This CDR3 has 13 amino acids. DNA for the CDR3: TGTGCCAGCAGCTTGTCACAGGATAATGGCTACACCTTC. Its protein product is CASSLSQDNGYTF.

The chain employs TRBV6-2 or TRBV6-3 and TRBJ2-3, with D hard to call. Trimming pared 1 base from V and 2 bases from J, leaving 1 base between. There are 12 residues in the CDR3. The germline CDR1 and CDR2 sequences are MNHEY and SVGEGT. In DNA form, the CDR3 reads TGTGCCAGCAGTTACTTCACAGATACGCAGTATTTT. As protein: CASSYFTDTQYF.

Regarding this clonotype: A clone one base away is much larger, so this may be a read error. As DNA, the CDR3 is TGTGCCAGCAGCCAAGGGGGTCTTCTAGCCAAAAACATTCAGTACTTC. Its protein product is CASSQGGLLAKNIQYF. V is TRBV3-1 and J is TRBJ2-4; D is unclear. This CDR3 region has 16 residues. Trimming took 1 base from V and 0 from J, leaving 10 bases between them. CDR1 is LGHDT, CDR2 YNNKEL, per germline (reference sequence).

This chain joins TRBV20-1 and TRBJ2-3, with unresolved D. This CDR3 region has 13 residues. The germline gives CDR1 DFQATT, CDR2 SNEGSKA (reference sequence). Deletions cut 6 bases from V and 5 bases from J, with 15 bases between. The CDR3 here is CSARLEYGDTQYF. The DNA of the CDR3 is TGCAGTGCAAGGCTAGAATATGGAGATACGCAGTATTTT.

This clonotype was picked up many times. V gene TRBV20-1 combines with J gene TRBJ1-2; D gene uncertain. Germline assignment: CDR1 DFQATT and CDR2 SNEGSKA (reference sequence). CDR3 size: 13 residues. V dropped 0 bases and J dropped 8 bases, with 13 bases sitting between them. The CDR3 is CSARDPFVRGYTF. The DNA of the CDR3 is TGCAGTGCTAGAGATCCCTTCGTCCGCGGCTACACCTTC.

As concerns this clonotype: This may be a read error, as it is one base from a much larger clone. The chain is built from TRBV29-1 and TRBJ2-1; D not certain. CDR3 length equals 12 residues. Per germline, CDR1 SQVTM and CDR2 ANQGSEA. The CDR3 DNA reads TGCATCGTTGAAGACATCTCTAGTGAGCAGTTCTTC. Translation gives CIVEDISSEQFF.

This clonotype was detected many times. The V and J genes are TRBV29-1 and TRBJ1-1; D not certain. This CDR3 spans 13 amino acids. Germline lookup yields CDR1 SQVTM and CDR2 ANQGSEA. The V gene lost 7 bases and the J gene lost 0 bases, with 12 bases spanning the gap. CDR3: CSGERAMNTEAFF. CDR3 bases: TGCAGCGGGGAGCGGGCGATGAACACTGAAGCTTTCTTT.

This clonotype was counted between two and nine times. V is TRBV29-1 and J is TRBJ1-1, with 7 bases that match TRBD1. CDR1 is SQVTM and CDR2 is ANQGSEA in the germline V gene. The CDR3 consists of 12 residues. V was clipped by 8 bases and J by 6 bases; unmatched bases: 9. In DNA form, the CDR3 reads TGCAGCTTCGGCCAGGGGGTGGCTGAAGCTTTCTTT. It specifies CSFGQGVAEAFF.

A few counts support this clonotype. The chain uses TRBV27 and TRBJ2-7, with 9 positions matching TRBD2. Germline CDR1 MNHEY, CDR2 SMNVEV (reference sequence). V trimming: 7 bases; J trimming: 1 base; junction bases outside the gene matches: 11. The CDR3 has 16 residues. Here the CDR3 reads CASILKPSGKSYEQYF. In nucleotides, the CDR3 is TGTGCCAGCATCCTAAAGCCTAGCGGGAAGTCCTACGAGCAGTACTTC.

As regards this clonotype: A much larger clone differs from this one at a single base, so this may be a read error. The chain links TRBV10-3 to TRBJ1-1, with TRBD1 matching 10 bases. The CDR3 is made up of 17 amino acids. Germline V gene data show CDR1 as ENHRY and CDR2 as SYGVKD. The CDR3, as DNA: TGTACCATCAGTGACCCTGACAGGGGGCGGATCGTCACTGAAGCTTTCTTT. Translating gives CTISDPDRGRIVTEAFF.